One and the same sample provided the 10 T cell receptor beta chains below, sequenced in a study of T cell responses to AZD1222 COVID-19 vaccine. Generated by immunoSEQ multiplex PCR, the TCRdb table keeps only in-frame clones and is missing some. Of some 120,000 clones in the sample, about nine tenths were seen once. The sample was peripheral blood, taken 28 days after the second AZD1222 dose. These receptors came from an adult who received the AZD1222 COVID-19 vaccine.

The chain links TRBV10-2 to TRBJ2-5; D unclear. Trimming cost V 4 bases and J 5 bases, with 8 bases left between them. The CDR3 extends over 12 amino acids. From germline, CDR1 is WSHSY and CDR2 SAAADI. The CDR3 DNA sequence: TGCGCCAGCAGTGGCGCGGTTGAGACCCAGTACTTC. Translating gives CASSGAVETQYF.

The chain is built from TRBV7-2 and TRBJ1-5; D may be TRBD1 (5 bases). This CDR3 region has 14 residues. The V end lost 3 bases, the J end lost 6 bases, and 12 bases lay between the germline ends. CDR1 and CDR2 from the germline V gene are SGHTA and FQGNSA. CDR3 in DNA: TGTGCCAGCAGCTTTGGGGGTCTGGGTCAGCCCCAGCATTTT. Translation: CASSFGGLGQPQHF.

V gene TRBV10-2 combines with J gene TRBJ1-2; perhaps TRBD1 as D (5 bases). CDR3 size: 15 residues. V was clipped by 2 bases and J by 5 bases, with 15 bases between them. From germline, CDR1 is WSHSY and CDR2 SAAADI. CDR3 loop: CASSENEGRRYGYTF. CDR3 DNA sequence: TGCGCCAGCAGTGAGAACGAGGGGCGCCGGTATGGCTACACCTTC.

The chain recombines TRBV11-2 with TRBJ1-1; 7 positions match TRBD1. After removal of 6 bases from V and 11 bases from J, the junction contained 9 bases not matched to a gene. The germline V gene encodes CDR1 SGHAT and CDR2 FQNNGV. This CDR3 has 12 residues. The CDR3 bases are TGTGCCAGCAGGCAGGGGGGATCAATTGCTTTCTTT. Translated, it gives CASRQGGSIAFF.

V usage is TRBV7-2 and J usage is TRBJ1-4; a weak D match, TRBD1 (6 bases). This CDR3 has 17 amino acids. CDR1 SGHTA and CDR2 FQGNSA come from the germline V gene. Trimming pared 2 bases from V and 8 bases from J, leaving 21 bases between. The CDR3 bases are TGTGCCAGCAGCTTAAGCCGGGACATCAACCGTGGAGAAAAACTGTTTTTT. It specifies CASSLSRDINRGEKLFF.

The rearrangement links TRBV6-5 to TRBJ2-2, with TRBD1 as a possible D gene (5 bases). The V and J ends lost 0 bases and 4 bases respectively, with 9 bases between them. CDR3 size: 15 residues. The germline CDR1 and CDR2 sequences are MNHEY and SVGAGI. CDR3 sequence (DNA): TGTGCCAGCAGTTACTCCAGGGTAGGCACCGGGGAGCTGTTTTTT. Translating gives CASSYSRVGTGELFF.

This sequence joins TRBV19 and TRBJ2-2; 10 nucleotides align to TRBD1. The V gene end was trimmed by 6 bases and the J gene end by 8 bases; junction bases not matched to a gene: 6. The CDR3 spans 14 residues. The germline gives CDR1 LNHDA, CDR2 SQIVND (reference sequence). In DNA form, the CDR3 reads TGTGCCAGTAGCCCGAAGGGACAGGGGGGGGAGCTGTTTTTT. Amino acids: CASSPKGQGGELFF.

The chain employs TRBV5-4 and TRBJ1-4; D unresolved. V lost 0 bases and J lost 8, with 8 bases in between. Germline-derived CDR1 and CDR2 are SGHNT and YYREEE (reference sequence). The CDR3 runs to 13 residues. CDR3 region: CASSLGGREKLFF. CDR3 bases: TGTGCCAGCAGCTTGGGAGGACGCGAAAAACTGTTTTTT. Looking up the rest from reference TRBV5-4 and TRBJ1-4 gives the full variable domain: ETGVTQSPTHLIKTRGQQVTLRCSSQSGHNTVSWYQQALGQGPQFIFQYYREEENGRGNFPPRFSGLQFPNYSSELNVNALELDDSALYLCASSLGGREKLFFGSGTQLSVL.

This chain joins TRBV5-5 and TRBJ2-1; 9 nucleotides line up with TRBD2. The CDR3 length is 15 residues. The V gene end was trimmed by 4 bases and the J gene end by 5 bases; junction bases not matched to a gene: 7. Germline V gene lookup returns CDR1 SGHKS and CDR2 YYEKEE (reference sequence). CDR3 bases: TGTGCCAGCAGCCCATGGCGGGGGGGCCACAATGAGCAGTTCTTC. Residues: CASSPWRGGHNEQFF.

The sample holds a few counts of this clone. This chain joins TRBV5-5 and TRBJ2-2; D is possibly TRBD1 or TRBD2 (5 bases each). Trimming shortened V by 1 base and J by 0 bases, and 10 bases separated the two germline ends. Per the germline V gene, CDR1 is SGHKS and CDR2 is YYEKEE (reference sequence). The length of the CDR3 is 16 residues. CDR3 protein: CASSLRDETNTGELFF. The CDR3 region has the DNA TGTGCCAGCAGCTTGAGGGACGAAACGAACACCGGGGAGCTGTTTTTT.